This TCR beta chain emerged from a study of blood T cell repertoires in COVID-19 (dated by TCRdb to 2019 to 2021). About the investigation overall: ImmuneRACE Cohort 3 recovered participants were defined by two consecutive negative NP/OP PCR tests, healthcare professional clearance, or symptom resolution. Where available, HLA class I and class II types were taken from metadata supplied by the sample provider and were not determined by assay-based typing. Samples from collaborators originated in the United States, Italy and Spain and spanned both the acute and convalescent phases of COVID-19. Sample metadata almost always included a de-identified subject ID, COVID-19 status, age in years and sex. The material from the prospective study consisted of cDNA or gDNA derived from T cells, B-cell-depleted T cells, or PBMCs. Deeply sampled blood TCRbeta repertoires from subjects exposed to, actively infected with, or recovered from COVID-19 were included in the dataset. A freely available public database, intended as a resource for researchers studying the immune response to SARS-CoV-2, is where the repertoires were released. Samples were obtained from the ongoing ImmuneRACE study (first 160 participants) and from over a thousand subjects provided by 6 global collaborators. What the research found in general, with its limitations: How much clinical and demographic metadata was included differed by source and by participant, and the metadata was provided uncurated.

Enrolling through a virtual design, the prospective study's participants ranged in age from roughly 18 to 89 years and lived across about two dozen United States geographic areas. Cohort assignment in the prospective study relied on participant-reported clinical history from a screening survey and a study questionnaire. In the prospective study, mobile phlebotomists collected whole blood, serum and a nasopharyngeal or oropharyngeal swab from each participant. Prospective study participants could optionally give additional blood draws and questionnaires over an approximately two-month period. Before DNA extraction, blood samples from the prospective study were shipped at room temperature or frozen. About this clone: The specificity of this receptor is unknown. No clone much larger than this one lies a single base away; base qualities are absent.

TCRbeta CDR3 regions were amplified from genomic DNA by means of the immunoSEQ Assay, a bias-controlled multiplex PCR. Turning to the authors' computational methods: The number of nucleated cells in each sample was estimated from the amplification of reference gene primers within the assay. To quantify the absolute abundance of each unique TCRbeta CDR3 rearrangement, sequence reads were collapsed and filtered. Productive Simpson clonality was computed per sample as the square root of Simpson's diversity index over productive rearrangements. Held by TCRdb, this immuneACCESS table contains in-frame sequences only and omits some clones. Under half of the omission traces to an unresolved V gene where checked; the cause of the rest is unknown. V and J calls and clone size are given by that table; D and trimming were obtained from the DNA. The table for this sample lists over 200,000 clones; roughly nine tenths of them were counted only once. The ten largest clones take up approximately 3.1% of the sample.

The germline V gene sets CDR1 to MNHEY and CDR2 to SVGEGT. The CDR3 spans 15 residues, from the cysteine through the phenylalanine. Kept here is only the CDR3 DNA, which spans 45 bases and is read in frame from base 1. V is pared back by 5 bases and J by 0 bases, with 13 bases lying between the germline termini. The receptor comes from a woman between 45 and 60 years old in a cohort exposed to, infected with or recovered from COVID-19 (not recorded which). The chain couples TRBV6-2 or TRBV6-3 to TRBJ1-1, and perhaps TRBD1 as D gene, on 5 matching bases. Input material: PBMCs or T cells enriched from blood (not recorded which). The bases read TGTGCCAGCAGTACCCGGGGCGGGATGAACACTGAAGCTTTCTTT. Translated, it reads CASSTRGGMNTEAFF.